This T cell receptor beta chain was captured by sequencing in a study of identical twins (dated by TCRdb to about 2016). Background for the entire study: To test whether fetal clonotypes persist, the study used deep sequencing on TCR alpha and beta repertoires from monozygotic twins, unrelated adults of various ages, and cord blood. To rule out contamination, replicate twin experiments were performed at different times with different library preparation protocols.

On this clonotype itself: The specificity of this receptor is unknown. Base-call qualities are not available, and no considerably larger clone is one nucleotide away.

The library was generated by 5' RACE. For sequencing, an Illumina HiSeq 2000 was employed. A universal primer binding site was added through template switching, and the final cDNA carried a unique molecular identifier so that TCR cDNA molecules could be counted accurately. Specific primers in the conserved constant-segment region were used to synthesize first-strand cDNA for the TCR alpha and beta chains. Each cDNA library was double barcoded, with a SMART-Mk sample barcode plus Illumina barcodes, to control for contamination. TruSeq adapter sequences, together with Illumina sample barcodes, were added in two successive PCR steps. The Illumina HiSeq platform was used with custom primers to sequence TCR alpha and beta cDNA libraries. Turning to the authors' computational methods: Unique molecular identifiers were extracted from raw reads with MiGEC, and CDR3 positions were determined with MiXCR. Recombination models were inferred per individual with the repgenHMM and IGoR tools using an EM algorithm. The tcR package in R was used for shared clonotype analysis, with sharing normalized by the product of cloneset sizes. Out-of-frame nonproductive sequences were analyzed to study raw recombination free of thymic and clonal selection effects. TCRdb reprocessing: public reads trimmed at Q25 with fastp, clones called with MiXCR, in-frame beta chains kept. Every entry covers one CDR3 protein and lists the most common genes and DNA from its rows. The V and J calls and clone size are TCRdb's, not the authors'. The sample contains about 790,000 distinct CDR3 sequences, 15% to 20% of them found a single time. The top ten hold about an eighth of the sample.

The V end loses 3 bases and the J end loses 0 bases, and a stretch of 11 bases separates them. The CDR3 numbers 15 residues from cysteine through phenylalanine. Only the CDR3 DNA is retained, 45 bases long and in frame from the first base. For CDR1 and CDR2, the germline V gene lists ENHRY and SYGVKD. Every donor was a healthy Caucasian. The twin cohort comprised three pairs of female monozygotic twins, all aged about 18 to 30 years. The RNA used for TCR libraries was isolated from peripheral blood mononuclear cells. Study-wide findings and limitations: Conclusions relied on cross-sectional statistical analysis, since the same donors could not be followed over many years. Abundant cord blood beta clonotypes carried fewer insertions; young adult naive repertoires showed a weaker similar trend, while memory repertoires showed none. In monozygotic twins, recombination models systematically underestimated out-of-frame TCR alpha sharing, but the models matched the sharing seen between unrelated individuals. Compared with coincidental sharing between unrelated individuals, an excess of low generation-probability sequences was observed among out-of-frame TCR alpha sequences shared between twins. Excess twin sharing in beta out-of-frame sequences was weaker because fewer shared sequences lowered the signal-to-noise ratio. Invariant T cells such as MAIT and iNKT could partly confound zero-insertion analyses, although diverse VJ usage argued against such confounding for most clonotypes.

This sample also appeared in a second study, on T cells expressing NK-cell markers. Taken from the second paper: TCR beta-chain repertoires were profiled in sorted CD3+CD56+NKG2C+, CD3+CD56+NKG2C- and CD3+CD56-NKG2C+ T-cell subsets from several donors. Among the eight sequenced donors, only one was HCMV-seronegative, while the other seven were HCMV-seropositive. In several experiments an anti-gammadeltaTCR antibody was added to restrict sorting to alphabetaTCR-expressing T cells. In five to seven donors, the dominant CD3+CD56+NKG2C+ clonotypes were found to rank among the top 10 CD8+ clonotypes and to make up about 1.0-7.0% of CD8+ T cells. Those dominant clonotypes were again the most abundant among CD3+CD56-NKG2C+ cells in a handful of donors, at roughly 25-60.1%. Whether the expanded NKG2C-expressing T cell clones were specific for HCMV antigens remained unclear. The eight sequenced donors were randomly selected healthy volunteers, three men and five women. To determine HCMV serostatus, a commercial ELISA kit was used to detect HCMV-specific IgG in serum. Bulk peripheral blood T-cell repertoires were additionally sequenced from unsorted PBMC for several donors. Reads were demultiplexed and grouped by UMI with MIGEC, and clonotypes were assembled and quantified with MiTCR. To exclude erroneous sequences, only TCR cDNA sequences supported by at least two reads were retained. Downstream repertoire analysis used the tcR package, and clonotypes were matched across fractions by CDR3 nucleotide sequence plus V segment. VDJmatch was used to annotate antigen specificity against VDJdb, with one amino acid substitution in CDR3 allowed.

The chain couples TRBV10-3 to TRBJ2-5; the D gene assignment is perhaps TRBD1 or TRBD2, with each matching 5 bases. The receptor comes from a woman aged 18-29 years in good health. The sample consisted of PBMCs. Here the CDR3 is given as CAISDGTEYQETQYF. The DNA sequence reads TGTGCCATCAGTGATGGGACGGAGTACCAAGAGACCCAGTACTTC.